Following are 30 T cell receptor beta chains from one sample sequenced in a study of shared clonotypes between healthy human individuals. Sequencing used immunoSEQ multiplex PCR; TCRdb keeps in-frame clones, though not all of them. This sample has roughly 2.1 million clones, with 85% to 95% found just once. CD8 cells regarded as naive lacked CD45RO, were positively chosen for CCR7, and omitted terminally differentiated effector memory CD45RA+ cells. The sample taken for sequencing was naive CD8+ T cells from PBMCs. These receptors all come from a man between 18 and 35 years old in good health. Some clones in this sample may be carry-over from other donors' samples.

The chain recombines TRBV7-9 with TRBJ2-1; TRBD2 aligns across 9 bases. This CDR3 contains 15 residues. With V trimmed by 5 bases and J by 6 bases, 8 bases remained unmatched. Germline V lookup: CDR1 SEHNR, CDR2 FQNEAQ (reference sequence). This chain's CDR3 is CASSGIAGVVNEQFF. The CDR3 DNA sequence: TGTGCCAGCAGCGGAATAGCGGGAGTGGTCAATGAGCAGTTCTTC.

The rearrangement joins TRBV9 to TRBJ1-1, with D possibly matching TRBD1 (6 bases). The germline CDR1 and CDR2 sequences are SGDLS and YYNGEE. The CDR3 has 16 amino acids. V shed 4 bases and J shed 1 base, with 17 bases lying between them. The CDR3 DNA reads TGTGCCAGCAGCCCGCCCGGGGGCGGAGCGAACACTGAAGCTTTCTTT. Translating it yields CASSPPGGGANTEAFF.

The V call is TRBV6-6, the J call TRBJ2-1; D is tentatively TRBD1 or TRBD2 (5 bases each). The CDR3 is made up of 14 amino acids. V was pared by 5 bases and J by 9 bases, with 17 bases between. The germline V gene encodes CDR1 MNHNY and CDR2 SVGAGI (reference sequence). CDR3 nucleotides: TGTGCCAGCAGTCCATACGGGACCCCCGGTGAGCAGTTCTTC. Translated: CASSPYGTPGEQFF.

The chain uses TRBV19 and TRBJ2-5, with 7 bases aligning to TRBD1. This CDR3 spans 15 amino acids. V lost 3 bases to trimming and J lost 4 bases; unmatched junction nucleotides: 8. Germline V CDR1 and CDR2: LNHDA, SQIVND (reference sequence). The CDR3 loop reads CASSMGQRLRETQYF. The CDR3 nucleotides are TGTGCCAGTAGTATGGGACAGAGACTACGAGAGACCCAGTACTTC.

CDR3 nucleotide sequence: TGTGCCAGCAGCTTATCTAGCGGGCTAACCTACGAGCAGTACTTC. It is translated as CASSLSSGLTYEQYF. This rearrangement joins TRBV11-2 to TRBJ2-7, with 8 nucleotides matching TRBD2. This CDR3 region has 15 residues. Germline CDR1 SGHAT, CDR2 FQNNGV. The junction had 5 bases not matched to a gene; V was cut back by 2 bases and J by 2 bases.

The sample holds a few counts of this clone. The gene calls are TRBV7-9 and TRBJ2-1; 8 nucleotides align to TRBD1. CDR1 is SEHNR, CDR2 FQNEAQ, per germline (reference sequence). The trim removed 5 bases at V and 3 bases at J, leaving 12 bases unmatched. The CDR3 extends over 17 amino acids. For the CDR3, the DNA is TGTGCCAGCAGCCAATTCGGCCCGGGACAGGACTACAATGAGCAGTTCTTC. Its protein product is CASSQFGPGQDYNEQFF. Together with reference TRBV7-9 and TRBJ2-1, the CDR3 gives the full variable domain: DTGVSQNPRHKITKRGQNVTFRCDPISEHNRLYWYRQTLGQGPEFLTYFQNEAQLEKSRLLSDRFSAERPKGSFSTLEIQRTEQGDSAMYLCASSQFGPGQDYNEQFFGPGTRLTVL.

The chain recombines TRBV5-6 with TRBJ1-5; D uncertain. The germline V and J ends were trimmed by 1 base and 5 bases, with 10 bases remaining between them. There are 14 residues in the CDR3. CDR1 is SGHDT and CDR2 is YYEEEE in the germline V gene. DNA for the CDR3: TGTGCCAGCAGCTTGTTGCCGAAGGATCAGCCCCAGCATTTT. It is translated as CASSLLPKDQPQHF.

This clone appeared a few times. At the DNA level, this CDR3 is encoded by other sequences in the same sample as well. V is TRBV7-9 and J is TRBJ2-7; 7 positions match TRBD1. Germline values: CDR1 SEHNR, CDR2 FQNEAQ (reference sequence). V trimming: 6 bases; J trimming: 1 base; junction bases outside the gene matches: 0. The CDR3 is 12 residues long. CDR3 protein: CASRTGSYEQYF. The CDR3 region has the DNA TGTGCCAGCAGGACAGGGTCCTACGAGCAGTACTTC.

As concerns this clone: The sample holds other DNA sequences that translate to the same CDR3. The chain has TRBV5-6 and TRBJ2-7; 9 bases line up with TRBD2. CDR1 and CDR2 from the germline V gene are SGHDT and YYEEEE. J gave up 3 bases and V 0 bases, and 1 base lay outside the gene matches. CDR3 length: 14 amino acids. The CDR3, as DNA: TGTGCCAGCAGCTTGGGCGGGAGGGACTACGAGCAGTACTTC. This sequence encodes CASSLGGRDYEQYF.

This chain connects TRBV5-1 to TRBJ2-7, with 9 bases that match TRBD1. Looked up from germline, CDR1 is SGHRS and CDR2 is YFSETQ. Germline trimming cut 4 bases from V and 2 bases from J; bases unmatched to any gene: 10. The CDR3 runs to 16 residues. CDR3 in DNA: TGCGCCAGCAGCACCGACCGGGACAGGGCAGCCTACGAGCAGTACTTC. This codes for CASSTDRDRAAYEQYF. Together with reference TRBV5-1 and TRBJ2-7, the CDR3 gives the full variable domain: KAGVTQTPRYLIKTRGQQVTLSCSPISGHRSVSWYQQTPGQGLQFLFEYFSETQRNKGNFPGRFSGRQFSNSRSEMNVSTLELGDSALYLCASSTDRDRAAYEQYFGPGTRLTVT.

The chain recombines TRBV5-6 with TRBJ2-1; TRBD1 matches at 7 bases. CDR1 is SGHDT, CDR2 YYEEEE, per germline. This CDR3 is 15 amino acids long. Trimming removed 4 bases from V and 1 base from J; junction bases left unmatched: 5. The chain's CDR3 is CASSPDRASYNEQFF. The CDR3 DNA reads TGTGCCAGCAGCCCCGACAGGGCGTCCTACAATGAGCAGTTCTTC.

V gene TRBV28 combines with J gene TRBJ2-7; TRBD1 matches at 8 bases. V was clipped by 10 bases and J by 4 bases; unmatched bases: 6. This CDR3 comprises 12 residues. Germline V lookup: CDR1 MDHEN, CDR2 SYDVKM. The CDR3 coding sequence is TGTGCCATTAACGACAGGGGATACGAGCAGTACTTC. Amino acid sequence: CAINDRGYEQYF.

The chain recombines TRBV28 with TRBJ2-1, with D possibly being TRBD2 (5 bases). The CDR3 runs to 12 residues. The germline V and J ends were trimmed by 7 bases and 4 bases, with 8 bases remaining between them. Germline V gene data show CDR1 as MDHEN and CDR2 as SYDVKM. The CDR3 nucleotides are TGTGCCAGCACCGGGATTTACAATGAGCAGTTCTTC. Amino acids: CASTGIYNEQFF.

The rearrangement links TRBV21-1 to TRBJ1-2; the D call of TRBD1 is as the table states it, not checked on the DNA. TRBV21-1 is described as a pseudogene. This CDR3 is 14 amino acids long. The CDR3 DNA follows: TGTGCCAGCAACCTTAGAGGACAGTCCTATGGCTACACCTTC. It encodes CASNLRGQSYGYTF.

This chain connects TRBV29-1 to TRBJ1-1; D gene unclear. Trimming left V 7 bases short and J 3 bases short, with 12 bases between. The CDR3 has 12 amino acids. CDR1 is SQVTM, CDR2 ANQGSEA, per germline. CDR3 residues: CSALGSHTEAFF. The DNA for the CDR3 is TGCAGCGCCTTGGGGTCCCACACTGAAGCTTTCTTT.

The V call is TRBV6-1, the J call TRBJ1-5; D might be TRBD1 (5 bases). The CDR3 runs 17 residues. Trimming took off 3 bases at V and 4 bases at J, with 19 bases between the two ends. Germline CDR1 reads MNHNS; CDR2 reads SASEGT. Here the CDR3 DNA reads TGTGCCAGCAGTGAGGGCAGGGCTCGGCCCTTTAATCAGCCCCAGCATTTT. This encodes CASSEGRARPFNQPQHF.

The CDR3 protein is CASSGQEAYNEQFF. CDR3 nucleotides: TGTGCCAGCAGCGGACAAGAGGCCTACAATGAGCAGTTCTTC. The gene calls are TRBV6-5 and TRBJ2-1; D is possibly TRBD1 (5 bases). The CDR3 spans 14 residues. CDR1 and CDR2 from the germline V gene are MNHEY and SVGAGI. The V end lost 6 bases, the J end lost 2 bases, and 11 bases lay between the germline ends.

The chain joins TRBV7-9 to TRBJ2-7; 8 positions match TRBD1. Germline assignment: CDR1 SEHNR and CDR2 FQNEAQ (reference sequence). The CDR3 has 15 residues. V was pared by 5 bases and J by 0 bases, with 6 bases of the junction left unmatched. This CDR3 reads CASSPGTGTSYEQYF. DNA for the CDR3: TGTGCCAGCAGCCCGGGGACAGGAACCTCCTACGAGCAGTACTTC.

The rearrangement links TRBV9 to TRBJ2-1; possibly TRBD2 for D (6 bases). CDR1 is SGDLS and CDR2 is YYNGEE in the germline V gene. CDR3 length equals 15 residues. V lost 0 bases to trimming and J lost 8 bases, with 15 bases between them. The CDR3 nucleotides are TGTGCCAGCAGCGTAGGCGGAGGGAGAGGGGATGAGCAGTTCTTC. Its protein product is CASSVGGGRGDEQFF. Filled out from reference TRBV9 and TRBJ2-1, the complete variable domain reads DSGVTQTPKHLITATGQRVTLRCSPRSGDLSVYWYQQSLDQGLQFLIQYYNGEERAKGNILERFSAQQFPDLHSELNLSSLELGDSALYFCASSVGGGRGDEQFFGPGTRLTVL.

The rearrangement uses TRBV6-5 and TRBJ2-1; 7 nucleotides line up with TRBD1. Germline V gene sequence: CDR1 MNHEY, CDR2 SVGAGI. V lost 2 bases to trimming and J lost 6 bases; unmatched junction nucleotides: 1. CDR3 length equals 13 residues. CDR3 DNA: TGTGCCAGCAGTTACGGGACAGTCAATGAGCAGTTCTTC. It translates to CASSYGTVNEQFF.

V and J are TRBV11-2 and TRBJ1-1; TRBD1 might be the D (5 bases). Per the germline V gene, CDR1 is SGHAT and CDR2 is FQNNGV. The CDR3 is 15 residues long. Trimming cost V 2 bases and J 2 bases, with 12 bases left between them. CDR3 sequence (DNA): TGTGCCAGCAGCTTATCTAGGGGCGCAAACACTGAAGCTTTCTTT. It specifies CASSLSRGANTEAFF.

The sample holds one count of this clone. Other DNA sequences in the sample encode the same CDR3. V and J are TRBV28 and TRBJ1-2; D gene uncertain. Trimming cost V 1 base and J 0 bases, with 6 bases left between them. This CDR3 region has 14 residues. Germline-derived CDR1 and CDR2 are MDHEN and SYDVKM. The DNA of the CDR3 is TGTGCCAGCAGTTTATCCGGGGCTAACTATGGCTACACCTTC. This sequence encodes CASSLSGANYGYTF.

The chain employs TRBV9 and TRBJ2-2; D is unresolved. Per the germline V gene, CDR1 is SGDLS and CDR2 is YYNGEE. Trimming shortened V by 2 bases and J by 4 bases, and 12 bases separated the two germline ends. CDR3 size: 15 residues. The CDR3 loop reads CASSVEDVGTGELFF. The CDR3 region has the DNA TGTGCCAGCAGCGTCGAAGACGTAGGCACCGGGGAGCTGTTTTTT.

The chain combines TRBV27 with TRBJ2-2; unclear D gene. The V end lost 5 bases, the J end lost 7 bases, and 11 bases lay between the germline ends. From germline, CDR1 is MNHEY and CDR2 SMNVEV (reference sequence). This CDR3 region has 13 residues. The CDR3 region is CASSPWSVGELFF. CDR3 in DNA: TGTGCCAGCAGTCCCTGGTCGGTCGGGGAGCTGTTTTTT.

The CDR3 DNA follows: TGTGCCAGCAGCTTGGGACAGGCTTCTGGAAACACCATATATTTT. It codes for CASSLGQASGNTIYF. The chain recombines TRBV5-6 with TRBJ1-3; the D gene is possibly TRBD1 (6 bases). With 0 bases removed from V and 1 base from J, the gap between germline ends came to 8 bases. The CDR3 contains 15 residues. Germline V gene data show CDR1 as SGHDT and CDR2 as YYEEEE. The full variable domain, rest sourced from reference TRBV5-6 and TRBJ1-3, is DAGVTQSPTHLIKTRGQQVTLRCSPKSGHDTVSWYQQALGQGPQFIFQYYEEEERQRGNFPDRFSGHQFPNYSSELNVNALLLGDSALYLCASSLGQASGNTIYFGEGSWLTVV.

J is TRBJ2-7 and V is TRBV11-2, with 10 bases matching TRBD2. CDR1 and CDR2 from the germline V gene are SGHAT and FQNNGV. This CDR3 has 15 residues. Trimming cost V 5 bases and J 2 bases; bases outside gene matches: 6. CDR3 sequence (DNA): TGTGCCAGCAGCCCTCCACTAGCGGGGCCCTACGAGCAGTACTTC. It yields the protein CASSPPLAGPYEQYF.

The chain combines TRBV9 with TRBJ1-4; D perhaps matches TRBD1 (5 bases). CDR1 is SGDLS and CDR2 is YYNGEE in the germline V gene. V was cut by 4 bases and J by 5 bases, with 15 bases left in between. This CDR3 has 15 amino acids. The CDR3: CASSSRRGVNEKLFF. CDR3 sequence (DNA): TGTGCCAGCAGCTCAAGAAGGGGTGTGAATGAAAAACTGTTTTTT.

The CDR3 loop reads CASQGAGVPYEQYF. The CDR3 DNA sequence: TGTGCCAGCCAAGGAGCGGGAGTTCCCTACGAGCAGTACTTC. The genes are TRBV19 and TRBJ2-7; 8 bases line up with TRBD2. V was pared by 9 bases and J by 2 bases, with 9 bases of the junction left unmatched. CDR3 length: 14 amino acids. Germline assignment: CDR1 LNHDA and CDR2 SQIVND (reference sequence).

This clone was seen once. The genes are TRBV27 and TRBJ2-7; perhaps TRBD2 as D (5 bases). V lost 3 bases and J lost 6, with 18 bases in between. Germline assignment: CDR1 MNHEY and CDR2 SMNVEV (reference sequence). This CDR3 has 15 amino acids. CDR3 DNA sequence: TGTGCCAGCAGTTTGATTCAGACGGGGAAGGGCGAGCAGTACTTC. Residues: CASSLIQTGKGEQYF.

The chain recombines TRBV13 with TRBJ2-2; 12 positions agree with TRBD2. Per germline, CDR1 PRHDT and CDR2 FYEKMQ (reference sequence). The junction had 2 bases not matched to a gene; V was cut back by 3 bases and J by 3 bases. This CDR3 is 16 amino acids long. Here the CDR3 DNA reads TGTGCCAGCAGCTTTCGACTAGCGGGAGACACCGGGGAGCTGTTTTTT. This sequence encodes CASSFRLAGDTGELFF.